In this sample, the clone carrying this T cell receptor (beta chain) turned up many times. Its antigen is still unknown. This record comes from a study of T cell repertoires in cytomegalovirus infection. Study in general: As its CMV epitopes, the study selected recently identified HLA-C-restricted and well-studied HLA-B-restricted targets.

MiXCR, run by TCRdb on the reads, gives a single entry per CDR3 protein. The sample holds 110,000 or so distinct CDR3 sequences, over 30% seen once. This CDR3 has 16 amino acids. The J segment lost 0 bases and the V segment lost 1 base, leaving 4 bases of the junction unmatched. Germline lookup yields CDR1 MNHNS and CDR2 SASEGT. The sample consisted of CD8+ T cells from cultured PBMCs, taken from culture after CMV antigen stimulation. The clonotype originates from a human donor in good health (CMV status not recorded). Some clones in this sample may be carry-over from other donors' samples. This sequence joins TRBV6-1 and TRBJ2-7; 9 nucleotides agree with TRBD2. The CDR3 is CASSEDAGGSSYEQYF. Here the CDR3 DNA reads TGTGCCAGCAGTGAAGATGCGGGGGGGAGCTCCTACGAGCAGTACTTC.